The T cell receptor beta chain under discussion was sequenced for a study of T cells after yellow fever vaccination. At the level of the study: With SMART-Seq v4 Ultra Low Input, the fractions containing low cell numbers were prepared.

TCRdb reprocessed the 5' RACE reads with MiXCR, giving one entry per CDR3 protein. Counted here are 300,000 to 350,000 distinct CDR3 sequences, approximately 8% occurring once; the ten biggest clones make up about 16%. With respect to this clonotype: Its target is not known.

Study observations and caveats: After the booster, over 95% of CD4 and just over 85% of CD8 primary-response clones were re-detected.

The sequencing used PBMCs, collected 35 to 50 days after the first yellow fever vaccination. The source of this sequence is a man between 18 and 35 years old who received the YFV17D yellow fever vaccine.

As DNA, the CDR3 is TGTGCCAGCAGCCCACAGGGGTTAGCTAACTATGGCTACACCTTC. This sequence encodes CASSPQGLANYGYTF. The genes are TRBV7-2 and TRBJ1-2; 7 bases match TRBD1. The V gene end was trimmed by 5 bases and the J gene end by 0 bases; junction bases not matched to a gene: 6. The CDR3 runs 15 residues. Germline assignment: CDR1 SGHTA and CDR2 FQGNSA.